This is a list of T cell receptor beta chains from one sample in a study of blood T cell repertoires in COVID-19. The data were produced by immunoSEQ multiplex PCR, yet TCRdb's version contains in-frame clones alone and is incomplete. The sample shows around 99,000 clones, about four fifths of them seen only once. Sequenced: peripheral blood. The receptors come from a woman aged 80 or over with active or convalescent COVID-19. Both conserved end residues are part of each CDR3. Fields, in order: J gene, clone size, V gene, CDR3 protein. The size field is filled for only some rows; it gives once, few, many or a size class.

TRBJ2-7 | . | TRBV5-1 | CASSLSGGGSYEQYF
TRBJ1-6 | . | TRBV24-1 | CATSDPRTGDNSPLHF
TRBJ2-5 | . | TRBV29-1 | CSVGGPTSGSQETQYF
TRBJ2-5 | . | TRBV25-1 | CASRTGGNGETQYF
TRBJ2-1 | once | TRBV6-1 | CASSDYSGLAGDEQFF
TRBJ2-6 | . | TRBV7-8 | CASSLTTDSGANVLTF
TRBJ2-1 | . | TRBV19 | CASSIATSGRNEQFF
TRBJ2-2 | once | TRBV28 | CASNPWRGGTGELFF
TRBJ2-7 | . | TRBV7-6 | CASSTGTSGPPRYF
TRBJ2-1 | . | TRBV5-1 | CASSPGGPFNEQFF
TRBJ1-4 | . | TRBV6-6 | CASSASIERLFF
TRBJ2-5 | . | TRBV4-2 | CASSQGSGAGVQETQYF
TRBJ1-4 | . | TRBV28 | CASSPQVEKLFF
TRBJ2-7 | . | TRBV3-1/TRBV3-2 | CASSPRQVLSYEQYF
TRBJ1-6 | . | TRBV2 | CASSAFAGDNSPLHF
TRBJ2-1 | . | TRBV25-1 | CASSATSGQYNEQFF
TRBJ1-1 | . | TRBV5-4 | CASSLGAGNVFTEAFF
TRBJ2-7 | . | TRBV5-1 | CASSLGTSGSYEQYF
TRBJ1-5 | . | TRBV7-3 | CASSPHRGPDGNQPQHF
TRBJ2-7 | . | TRBV28 | CASRPPGSSGAYEQYF
TRBJ2-7 | . | TRBV19 | CASSRDRAIYEQYF
TRBJ2-3 | . | TRBV5-8 | CASSLAGHPSTDTQYF
TRBJ2-3 | few | TRBV18 | CASSYKRLADTQYF
TRBJ2-7 | . | TRBV5-1 | CASSVDRGYGEQYF